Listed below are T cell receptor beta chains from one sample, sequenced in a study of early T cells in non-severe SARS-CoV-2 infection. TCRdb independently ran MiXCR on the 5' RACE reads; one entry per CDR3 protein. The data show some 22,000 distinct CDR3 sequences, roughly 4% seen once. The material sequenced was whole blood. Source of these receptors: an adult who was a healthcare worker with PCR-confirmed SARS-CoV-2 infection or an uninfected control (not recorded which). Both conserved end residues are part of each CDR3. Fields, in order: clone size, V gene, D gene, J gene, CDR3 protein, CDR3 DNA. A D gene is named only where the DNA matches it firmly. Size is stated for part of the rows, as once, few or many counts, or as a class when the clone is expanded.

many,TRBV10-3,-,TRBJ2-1,CAISESAGGNEQFF,TGTGCCATCAGTGAGTCAGCGGGTGGGAATGAGCAGTTCTTC
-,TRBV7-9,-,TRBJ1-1,CASSYYRVLNTEAFF,TGTGCCAGCAGCTACTACAGGGTACTGAACACTGAAGCTTTCTTT
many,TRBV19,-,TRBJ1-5,CASSTGRTESYNQPQHF,TGTGCCAGTAGTACCGGTAGGACAGAAAGCTACAATCAGCCCCAGCATTTT
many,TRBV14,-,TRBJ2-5,CASSQTTGIQTQYF,TGTGCCAGCAGCCAAACCACAGGGATTCAGACCCAGTACTTC
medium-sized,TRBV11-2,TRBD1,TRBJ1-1,CASSYPGTGMGAEAFF,TGTGCCAGCAGCTACCCGGGGACAGGGATGGGGGCTGAAGCTTTCTTT
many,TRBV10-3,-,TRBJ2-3,CAIRPRRLDTQYF,TGTGCCATCAGACCCCGAAGGCTAGATACGCAGTATTTT
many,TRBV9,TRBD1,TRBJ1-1,CASSAQPRTGGTEAFF,TGTGCCAGCAGCGCACAGCCAAGGACAGGGGGCACTGAAGCTTTCTTT
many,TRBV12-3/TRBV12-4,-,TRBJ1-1,CASSYMRAGTEAFF,TGTGCCAGCAGTTACATGCGGGCGGGCACTGAAGCTTTCTTT
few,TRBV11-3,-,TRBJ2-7,CASSPNTGYEQYF,TGTGCCAGCAGCCCGAACACAGGTTACGAGCAGTACTTC
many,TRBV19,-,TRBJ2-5,CASERQGGKTQYF,TGTGCCAGTGAAAGACAGGGCGGGAAGACCCAGTACTTC
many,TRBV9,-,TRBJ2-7,CASSAPGRGEQYF,TGTGCCAGCAGCGCCCCGGGCAGAGGCGAGCAGTACTTC
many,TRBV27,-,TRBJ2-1,CASSFEGNEQFF,TGTGCCAGCAGTTTTGAGGGCAATGAGCAGTTCTTC
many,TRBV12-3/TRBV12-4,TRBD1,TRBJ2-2,CASSFRQGGTGELFF,TGTGCCAGCAGTTTTAGACAGGGCGGTACCGGGGAGCTGTTTTTT
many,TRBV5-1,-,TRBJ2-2,CASSPRGDTGELFF,TGCGCCAGCTCCCCCAGGGGGGACACCGGGGAGCTGTTTTTT
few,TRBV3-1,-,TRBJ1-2,CASSQSYRQPGHGYTF,TGTGCCAGCAGCCAATCCTACCGACAGCCCGGGCATGGCTACACCTTC
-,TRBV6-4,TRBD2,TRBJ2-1,CASSGQASGGQDEQFF,TGTGCCAGCAGTGGCCAAGCTAGCGGGGGGCAGGATGAGCAGTTCTTC
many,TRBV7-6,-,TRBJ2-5,CASSLISASPETQYF,TGTGCCAGCAGCTTAATCTCGGCTAGCCCAGAGACCCAGTACTTC
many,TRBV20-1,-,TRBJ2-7,CSGAWDHREEQYF,TGCAGTGGTGCTTGGGACCACAGGGAGGAGCAGTACTTC
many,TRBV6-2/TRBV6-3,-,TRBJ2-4,CASRELAKNIQYF,TGTGCCAGCAGAGAATTAGCCAAAAACATTCAGTACTTC
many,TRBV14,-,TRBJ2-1,CASSQVLGGRNEQFF,TGTGCCAGCAGCCAAGTCTTAGGGGGTCGGAATGAGCAGTTCTTC
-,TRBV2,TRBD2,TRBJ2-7,CASSLTSGGAYEQYF,TGTGCCAGCAGCTTAACTAGCGGGGGGGCCTACGAGCAGTACTTC
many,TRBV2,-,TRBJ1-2,CASSAHRVNYGYTF,TGTGCCAGCAGTGCACACAGGGTAAACTATGGCTACACCTTC
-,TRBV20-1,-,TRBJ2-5,CSARADRETQYF,TGCAGTGCTAGAGCGGATAGGGAGACCCAGTACTTC
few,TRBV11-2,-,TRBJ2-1,CASTTGDEQFF,TGTGCCAGCACCACAGGCGATGAGCAGTTCTTC
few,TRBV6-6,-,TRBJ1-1,CASSFRAESEAFF,TGTGCCAGCAGTTTCCGGGCTGAAAGTGAAGCTTTCTTT
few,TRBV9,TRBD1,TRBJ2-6,CASRKEWTGRSANVLTF,TGTGCCAGCAGGAAAGAGTGGACAGGGCGGTCGGCCAACGTCCTGACTTTC
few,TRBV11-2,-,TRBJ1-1,CASSLVGGDEAFF,TGTGCCAGCAGCTTAGTGGGCGGGGATGAAGCTTTCTTT
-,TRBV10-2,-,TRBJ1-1,CASSATANTEAFF,TGCGCCAGCAGTGCTACAGCGAACACTGAAGCTTTCTTT
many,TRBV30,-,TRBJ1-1,CACRGPSSGGFF,TGTGCCTGTCGGGGCCCATCGTCAGGAGGTTTCTTT
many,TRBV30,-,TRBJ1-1,CAWSVARGTEAFF,TGTGCCTGGAGTGTAGCAAGGGGCACTGAAGCTTTCTTT
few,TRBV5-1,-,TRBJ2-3,CASSLEAGSSTDTQYF,TGCGCCAGCAGCTTGGAGGCCGGGTCTAGCACAGATACGCAGTATTTT
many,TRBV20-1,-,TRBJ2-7,CSPTEGGLQYF,TGCAGTCCTACCGAGGGGGGGCTCCAGTACTTC
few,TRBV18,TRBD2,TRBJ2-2,CASSPLAGGPPDTGELFF,TGTGCCAGCTCACCTTTAGCGGGGGGGCCGCCGGACACCGGGGAGCTGTTTTTT
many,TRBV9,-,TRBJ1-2,CASSVGGGYTF,TGTGCCAGCAGCGTAGGGGGAGGCTACACCTTC
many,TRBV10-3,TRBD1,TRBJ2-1,CATRTGDVMSEQFF,TGTGCCACCAGGACAGGGGACGTGATGAGTGAGCAGTTCTTC
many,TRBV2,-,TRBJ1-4,CASSDAGAGRATNEKLFF,TGTGCCAGCAGTGACGCAGGGGCAGGGCGGGCAACTAATGAAAAACTGTTTTTT
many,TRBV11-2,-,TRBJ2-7,CASSLSQGDTYEQYF,TGTGCCAGCAGCTTATCCCAAGGGGACACCTACGAGCAGTACTTC
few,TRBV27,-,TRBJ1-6,CASSSTARNSPLHF,TGTGCCAGCAGTTCTACCGCGCGTAATTCACCCCTCCACTTT
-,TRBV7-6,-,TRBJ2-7,CASSLSGGANYEQYF,TGTGCCAGCAGCTTATCTGGGGGGGCGAACTACGAGCAGTACTTC
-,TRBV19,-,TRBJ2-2,CASSIVQGTTGELFF,TGTGCCAGTAGTATCGTGCAGGGAACAACCGGGGAGCTGTTTTTT
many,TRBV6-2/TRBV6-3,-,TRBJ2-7,CASSWDKAYEQYF,TGTGCCAGCAGTTGGGACAAAGCCTACGAGCAGTACTTC
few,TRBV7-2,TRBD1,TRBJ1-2,CASSPTRGRWRLDGYTF,TGTGCCAGCAGCCCAACGAGGGGGCGTTGGAGATTGGATGGCTACACCTTC
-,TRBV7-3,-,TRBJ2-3,CASSLQARTDTQYF,TGTGCCAGCAGCTTACAAGCCCGCACAGATACGCAGTATTTT
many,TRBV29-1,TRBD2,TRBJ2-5,CSVGAVRGYQETQYF,TGCAGCGTTGGGGCTGTGCGGGGGTACCAAGAGACCCAGTACTTC
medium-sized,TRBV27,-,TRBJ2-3,CASRMGALSTDTQYF,TGTGCCAGCAGGATGGGGGCCCTTAGCACAGATACGCAGTATTTT
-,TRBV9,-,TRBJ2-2,CASSAMGRAGELFF,TGTGCCAGCAGCGCGATGGGGCGGGCCGGGGAGCTGTTTTTT
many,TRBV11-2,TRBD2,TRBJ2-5,CASSLRVGGGQETQYF,TGTGCCAGCAGCTTAAGAGTTGGCGGGGGCCAAGAGACCCAGTACTTC
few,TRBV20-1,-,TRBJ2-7,CSARGGVSAYEQYF,TGCAGTGCTAGAGGGGGGGTAAGCGCCTACGAGCAGTACTTC
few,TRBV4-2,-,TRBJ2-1,CASSPGGDGHDEQFF,TGTGCCAGCAGCCCGGGGGGCGACGGGCACGATGAGCAGTTCTTC
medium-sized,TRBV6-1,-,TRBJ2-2,CASSEGAFLNTGELFF,TGTGCCAGCAGTGAGGGGGCCTTCCTCAACACCGGGGAGCTGTTTTTT
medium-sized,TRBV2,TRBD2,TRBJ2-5,CAGGLAEETQYF,TGTGCCGGAGGACTAGCGGAAGAGACCCAGTACTTC
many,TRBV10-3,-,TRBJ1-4,CAPRDIGLF,TGTGCCCCGCGGGACATCGGACTTTTT
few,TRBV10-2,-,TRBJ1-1,CASTSLPGAEAFF,TGCGCCAGCACTTCCCTCCCTGGGGCTGAAGCTTTCTTT
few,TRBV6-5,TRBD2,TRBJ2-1,CASSSPRTSGGRNEQFF,TGTGCCAGCAGTTCACCCCGGACTAGCGGGGGACGGAATGAGCAGTTCTTC
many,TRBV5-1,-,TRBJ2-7,CASSLGQSYEQYF,TGCGCCAGCAGCTTGGGACAGAGCTACGAGCAGTACTTC
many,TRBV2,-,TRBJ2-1,CASRGGRGSYNEQFF,TGTGCCAGCAGGGGGGGAAGGGGTTCCTACAATGAGCAGTTCTTC
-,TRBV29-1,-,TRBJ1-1,CSVENQANTEAFF,TGCAGCGTTGAAAATCAGGCGAACACTGAAGCTTTCTTT